One and the same sample provided the 27 T cell receptor beta chains below, sequenced in a study of glioma-infiltrating T cells. TCR alpha and beta CDR3 regions were amplified from RNA using iRepertoire nested multiplex PCR. MiXCR was run by TCRdb on the multiplex PCR reads, yielding one entry per CDR3 protein. The table records 15,000 to 20,000 distinct CDR3 sequences, over 45% of them present only once. The material sequenced was glioma tissue, nonneoplastic brain tissue, or PBMCs (not recorded which). All receptors derive from a human donor with low-grade glioma or glioblastoma, undergoing nonglioma brain surgery, or in good health (not recorded which).

The rearrangement joins TRBV4-2 to TRBJ1-1; D uncertain. The V and J ends lost 5 bases and 4 bases respectively, with 11 bases between them. The CDR3 consists of 13 residues. The germline V gene encodes CDR1 LGHNA and CDR2 YNFKEQ. The CDR3 nucleotides read TGTGCCAGCAGCACGTTGGCTGTCACTGAAGCTTTCTTT. Its protein is CASSTLAVTEAFF.

J is TRBJ1-1 and V is TRBV6-2 or TRBV6-3, with a weak D call TRBD1 (5 bases). Germline V gives CDR1 MNHEY, CDR2 SVGEGT. The CDR3 is made up of 14 amino acids. The germline V and J ends were trimmed by 6 bases and 1 base, with 12 bases remaining between them. The CDR3 is CASRLRGANTEAFF. Here the CDR3 DNA reads TGTGCCAGCAGACTTAGAGGGGCGAACACTGAAGCTTTCTTT.

V is TRBV5-4 and J is TRBJ1-1; no clear D. V was trimmed by 5 bases and J by 3 bases, leaving 14 bases between them. CDR1 is SGHNT, CDR2 YYREEE, per germline (reference sequence). This CDR3 is 14 amino acids long. The CDR3 is CASRRRDMDTEAFF. CDR3 nucleotides: TGTGCCAGCAGGCGTAGGGATATGGACACTGAAGCTTTCTTT.

The chain combines TRBV6-6 with TRBJ2-1; a weak D match, TRBD1 (5 bases). The J call may be wrong; the DNA end is better matched by TRBJ1-2. Germline V gives CDR1 MNHNY, CDR2 SVGAGI (reference sequence). The CDR3 loop spans 12 amino acids. CDR3 loop: CASSFGGYGYTF. CDR3 DNA sequence: TGTGCCAGCAGTTTTGGGGGCTATGGCTACACCTTC.

This clonotype showed up just once. The chain recombines TRBV5-4 with TRBJ1-5; D gene ambiguous. Germline V lookup: CDR1 SGHNT, CDR2 YYREEE (reference sequence). CDR3 length equals 12 residues. V gave up 0 bases and J gave up 8 bases, with 6 bases separating them. In DNA form, the CDR3 reads TGTGCCAGCAGCTTGGATACAGAGCCCCAGCATTTT. Translation: CASSLDTEPQHF.

V usage is TRBV27 and J usage is TRBJ1-5; D gene ambiguous. CDR3 size: 16 residues. Between the trimmed V and J ends, which lost 6 bases and 0 bases, there was a span of 15 bases. Germline values: CDR1 MNHEY, CDR2 SMNVEV (reference sequence). Here the CDR3 DNA reads TGTGCCAGCAGCGCCATCGGTTACTATAGCAATCAGCCCCAGCATTTT. Encoded protein: CASSAIGYYSNQPQHF.

The chain employs TRBV6-2 or TRBV6-3 and TRBJ2-1, with 13 bases identical to TRBD2. The CDR3 contains 18 residues. Germline CDR1 and CDR2: MNHEY and SVGEGT. With 0 bases clipped from V and 5 bases from J, the junction kept 7 bases outside the gene matches. The DNA for the CDR3 is TGTGCCAGCAGTTACTCTTTGACTAGCGGGAGGATGAACAATGAGCAGTTCTTC. Its protein is CASSYSLTSGRMNNEQFF.

This clonotype was observed at least ten times. The chain is built from TRBV20-1 and TRBJ2-3; D gene unclear. The CDR3 consists of 12 residues. Trimming pared 3 bases from V and 6 bases from J, leaving 10 bases between. Per germline, CDR1 DFQATT and CDR2 SNEGSKA (reference sequence). The CDR3 protein is CSASLREDTQYF. For the CDR3, the DNA is TGCAGTGCTAGTCTTCGCGAGGATACGCAGTATTTT.

This clonotype has at least ten counts. The rearrangement links TRBV7-2 to TRBJ2-3; D is perhaps TRBD1 or TRBD2 (6 bases each). The CDR3 is 16 residues long. Germline CDR1 reads SGHTA; CDR2 reads FQGNSA. V lost 5 bases and J lost 1, with 16 bases in between. The CDR3 region has the DNA TGTGCCAGCAGCCCCGGCCGGGGGCCCCGCACAGATACGCAGTATTTT. This sequence encodes CASSPGRGPRTDTQYF. Using reference TRBV7-2 and TRBJ2-3 for the parts outside the CDR3, the full variable domain is GAGVSQSPSNKVTEKGKDVELRCDPISGHTALYWYRQSLGQGLEFLIYFQGNSAPDKSGLPSDRFSAERTGGSVSTLTIQRTQQEDSAVYLCASSPGRGPRTDTQYFGPGTRLTVL.

As regards this clonotype: The junction and the germline gene differ at one end; a read error may be behind it. The rearrangement joins TRBV4-1 to TRBJ1-5; D uncertain. Germline lookup yields CDR1 MGHRA and CDR2 YSYEKL. There are 16 residues in the CDR3. This CDR3 is CASRQETGNSNQPQDF. The DNA of the CDR3 is TGCGCCAGCAGGCAAGAGACGGGGAATAGCAATCAGCCCCAGGATTTT.

V gene TRBV24-1 combines with J gene TRBJ2-5; 8 nucleotides align to TRBD1. The CDR3 consists of 15 residues. V lost 2 bases and J lost 2; bases outside the gene matches: 3. The germline gives CDR1 KGHDR, CDR2 SFDVKD. The CDR3 spells CATSDWTGRQETQYF. The CDR3 DNA reads as TGTGCCACCAGTGATTGGACAGGGCGGCAAGAGACCCAGTACTTC.

This clonotype was seen a few times. V and J are TRBV9 and TRBJ1-2, with no clear D. This CDR3 contains 15 residues. CDR1 SGDLS and CDR2 YYNGEE come from the germline V gene. V was clipped by 3 bases and J by 4 bases, with 16 bases between them. CDR3: CASSESSLTSYGYTF. The CDR3 bases are TGTGCCAGCAGCGAGTCCAGTTTGACCTCCTATGGCTACACCTTC.

This clonotype came up once. The CDR3 end shows no conserved phenylalanine or tryptophan, and so a read error is likely. The chain has TRBV9 and TRBJ1-1; TRBD1 might be the D (6 bases). The V and J ends lost 4 bases and 6 bases respectively, with 16 bases between them. The germline CDR1 and CDR2 sequences are SGDLS and YYNGEE. The CDR3 runs 14 residues. CDR3: CASSPRRGGSEAFL. CDR3 DNA sequence: TGTGCCAGCAGCCCAAGGAGGGGGGGCTCTGAAGCTTTCTTA.

The chain couples TRBV15 to TRBJ2-5; no clear D. CDR3 length: 16 residues. Trimming removed 1 base at V and 3 bases at J, with 15 bases between. In germline, CDR1 is LNHNV, CDR2 YYDKDF (reference sequence). The CDR3 coding sequence is TGTGCCACCAGCAGAGGATCAAGCAGGTCAGAAGAGACCCAGTACTTC. Its protein product is CATSRGSSRSEETQYF.

The chain employs TRBV30 and TRBJ2-7; the D gene is possibly TRBD1 (6 bases). The V and J ends lost 4 bases and 3 bases respectively, with 10 bases between them. The CDR3 runs to 12 residues. CDR1 and CDR2 from the germline V gene are GTSNPN and SVGIG (reference sequence). The chain's CDR3 is CAWTTGHYEQYF. The DNA for the CDR3 is TGTGCCTGGACCACAGGGCACTACGAGCAGTACTTC.

This chain uses TRBV7-3 with TRBJ2-1, with D uncertain. Trimming shortened V by 4 bases and J by 10 bases, and 14 bases separated the two germline ends. CDR3 length: 13 amino acids. Germline V CDR1 and CDR2: SGHTA, FQGTGA. The CDR3 bases are TGTGCCAGCAGCTCATATAGCTCCTACGAGCAGTTCTTC. Translating gives CASSSYSSYEQFF.

To note about this clonotype: Since the CDR3 does not end with the conserved phenylalanine or tryptophan, this likely comes from a read error. This rearrangement joins TRBV4-1 to TRBJ2-7, with 8 bases identical to TRBD2. This CDR3 region has 17 residues. CDR1 and CDR2 from the germline V gene are MGHRA and YSYEKL. The junction had 12 bases not matched to a gene; V was cut back by 1 base and J by 4 bases. The CDR3 here is CASSQGRGYSGEYEQYL. The CDR3 region has the DNA TGCGCCAGCAGCCAAGGAAGAGGCTATAGCGGGGAGTACGAGCAGTACCTC.

The gene calls are TRBV6-1 and TRBJ1-1; D perhaps matches TRBD1 (5 bases). V was clipped by 9 bases and J by 0 bases, with 20 bases between them. This CDR3 has 16 residues. CDR1 and CDR2 from the germline V gene are MNHNS and SASEGT. In DNA, the CDR3 is TGTGCCAGTGGCCGGGGACTGGACACCTTGAACACTGAAGCTTTCTTT. Translating it yields CASGRGLDTLNTEAFF.

This clonotype was counted a few times. CDR3 nucleotides: TGTGCCAGCAGTCCTTGGACTCGTGTGGACACTGAAGCTTTCTTT. Translating gives CASSPWTRVDTEAFF. The genes are TRBV27 and TRBJ1-1; unclear D gene. In germline, CDR1 is MNHEY, CDR2 SMNVEV (reference sequence). The V gene lost 5 bases and the J gene lost 3 bases, with 16 bases spanning the gap. The CDR3 is 15 amino acids.

The rearrangement uses TRBV7-9 and TRBJ2-5, with a tentative D call TRBD2 (6 bases). Between the trimmed V and J ends, which lost 2 bases and 5 bases, there was a span of 18 bases. The CDR3 runs 16 residues. The germline gives CDR1 SEHNR, CDR2 FQNEAQ (reference sequence). The CDR3 region has the DNA TGTGCCAGCAGCTTAATGCGCGGGGAGCCCAAGGAGACCCAGTACTTC. It translates to CASSLMRGEPKETQYF.

This clonotype rates as medium-sized. The rearrangement uses TRBV20-1 and TRBJ2-4, with D possibly matching TRBD2 (5 bases). The CDR3 contains 14 residues. Germline V gene data show CDR1 as DFQATT and CDR2 as SNEGSKA (reference sequence). With 5 bases removed from V and 3 bases from J, the gap between germline ends came to 14 bases. CDR3 DNA: TGCAGTGCTCTTCGGAGGTCCGGCAAAAACATTCAGTACTTC. Its protein product is CSALRRSGKNIQYF.

The rearrangement links TRBV4-2 to TRBJ2-7, with D perhaps being TRBD1 or TRBD2 (5 bases each). Trimming took 1 base from V and 3 from J, leaving 13 bases between them. The CDR3 length is 15 residues. Germline-derived CDR1 and CDR2 are LGHNA and YNFKEQ. Here the CDR3 reads CASSQGFGAGYEQYF. CDR3 bases: TGTGCCAGCAGCCAAGGGTTCGGGGCAGGCTACGAGCAGTACTTC.

The CDR3 is CATSEVQYGYTF. The CDR3 coding sequence is TGTGCCACCAGCGAAGTCCAATATGGCTACACCTTC. The chain links TRBV15 to TRBJ1-2; D is uncertain. Germline CDR1 reads LNHNV; CDR2 reads YYDKDF (reference sequence). The V end lost 5 bases, the J end lost 5 bases, and 9 bases lay between the germline ends. The CDR3 has 12 amino acids.

This clonotype was recorded at least ten times. This chain connects TRBV6-1 to TRBJ2-7; TRBD2 matches 10 bases. CDR1 and CDR2 from the germline V gene are MNHNS and SASEGT. The CDR3 runs to 12 residues. V lost 8 bases to trimming and J lost 3 bases; unmatched junction nucleotides: 1. The CDR3 DNA is TGTGCCAGCCGGACTAGCGGCTACGAGCAGTACTTC. Translated: CASRTSGYEQYF.

The chain joins TRBV6-1 to TRBJ1-5; D call uncertain. The V gene lost 11 bases and the J gene lost 5 bases, with 13 bases spanning the gap. The germline V gene has CDR1 MNHNS and CDR2 SASEGT. The CDR3 loop spans 12 amino acids. This chain's CDR3 is CAGRIPHQPQHF. The CDR3, as DNA: TGTGCCGGTCGGATACCGCATCAGCCCCAGCATTTT.

The chain couples TRBV28 to TRBJ2-1; D not resolved. V was clipped by 7 bases and J by 6 bases, with 19 bases between them. Germline V gene data show CDR1 as MDHEN and CDR2 as SYDVKM. CDR3 length: 15 residues. The CDR3 nucleotides read TGTGCCAGCACCCTATCCCGGACCTTAAGCAATGAGCAGTTCTTC. It codes for CASTLSRTLSNEQFF.

This clonotype was observed a few times. The V call is TRBV7-9, the J call TRBJ2-7; 10 nucleotides align to TRBD2. The CDR3 contains 16 residues. The trim removed 1 base at V and 5 bases at J, leaving 8 bases unmatched. Germline CDR1 reads SEHNR; CDR2 reads FQNEAQ (reference sequence). The CDR3, as DNA: TGTGCCAGCAGCTTAGGGAGCGGGCTAGCGGGGGACGAGCAGTACTTC. Translated: CASSLGSGLAGDEQYF.